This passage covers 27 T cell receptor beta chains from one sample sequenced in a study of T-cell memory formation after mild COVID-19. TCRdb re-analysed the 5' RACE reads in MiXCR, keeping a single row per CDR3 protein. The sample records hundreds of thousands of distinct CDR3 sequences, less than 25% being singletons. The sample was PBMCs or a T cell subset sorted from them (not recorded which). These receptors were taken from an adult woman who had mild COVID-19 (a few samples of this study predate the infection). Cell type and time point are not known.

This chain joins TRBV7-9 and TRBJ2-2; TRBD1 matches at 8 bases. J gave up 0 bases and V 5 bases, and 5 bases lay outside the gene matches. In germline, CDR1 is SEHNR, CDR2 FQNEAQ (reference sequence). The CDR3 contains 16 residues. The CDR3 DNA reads TGTGCCAGCAGCCGGACAGGGTCCTCGAACACCGGGGAGCTGTTTTTT. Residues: CASSRTGSSNTGELFF.

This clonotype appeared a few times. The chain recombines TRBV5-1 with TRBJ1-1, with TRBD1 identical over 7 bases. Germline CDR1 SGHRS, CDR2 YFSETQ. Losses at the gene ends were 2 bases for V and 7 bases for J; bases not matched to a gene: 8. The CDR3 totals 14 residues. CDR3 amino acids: CASSFARDSDEAFF. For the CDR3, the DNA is TGCGCCAGCAGCTTCGCCAGGGACAGCGATGAAGCTTTCTTT.

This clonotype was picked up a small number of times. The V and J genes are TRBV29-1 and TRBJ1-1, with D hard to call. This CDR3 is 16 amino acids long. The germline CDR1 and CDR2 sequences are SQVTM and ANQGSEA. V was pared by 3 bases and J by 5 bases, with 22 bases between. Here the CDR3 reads CSVDKGLLSGRTEAFF. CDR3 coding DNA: TGCAGCGTTGATAAAGGTTTGCTTAGCGGAAGGACTGAAGCTTTCTTT.

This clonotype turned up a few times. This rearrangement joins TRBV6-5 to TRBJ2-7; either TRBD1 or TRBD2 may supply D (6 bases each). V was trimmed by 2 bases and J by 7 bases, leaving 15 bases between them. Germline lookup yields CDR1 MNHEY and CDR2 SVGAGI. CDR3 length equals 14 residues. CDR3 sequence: CASSYHREVAEQYF. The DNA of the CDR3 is TGTGCCAGCAGTTACCACAGGGAGGTGGCTGAGCAGTACTTC.

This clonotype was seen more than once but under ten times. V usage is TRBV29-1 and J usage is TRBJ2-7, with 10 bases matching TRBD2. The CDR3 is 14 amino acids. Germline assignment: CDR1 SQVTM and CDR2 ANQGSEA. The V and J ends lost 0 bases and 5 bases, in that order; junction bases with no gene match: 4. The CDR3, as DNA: TGCAGCGTTGAAGACGAGCGGGAGGGCCACGAGCAGTACTTC. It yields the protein CSVEDEREGHEQYF.

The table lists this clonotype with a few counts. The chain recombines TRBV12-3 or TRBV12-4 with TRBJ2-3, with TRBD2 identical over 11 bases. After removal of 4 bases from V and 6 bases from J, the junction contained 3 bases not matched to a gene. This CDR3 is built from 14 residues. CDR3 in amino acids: CASSSRLAGDTQYF. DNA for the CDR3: TGTGCCAGCAGTTCCCGACTAGCGGGGGATACGCAGTATTTT.

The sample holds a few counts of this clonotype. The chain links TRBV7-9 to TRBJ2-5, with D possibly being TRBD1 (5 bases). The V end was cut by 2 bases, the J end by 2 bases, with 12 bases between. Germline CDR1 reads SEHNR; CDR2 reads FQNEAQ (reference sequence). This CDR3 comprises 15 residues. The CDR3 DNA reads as TGTGCCAGCAGCTTATCGGACACCCGACAAGAGACCCAGTACTTC. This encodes CASSLSDTRQETQYF.

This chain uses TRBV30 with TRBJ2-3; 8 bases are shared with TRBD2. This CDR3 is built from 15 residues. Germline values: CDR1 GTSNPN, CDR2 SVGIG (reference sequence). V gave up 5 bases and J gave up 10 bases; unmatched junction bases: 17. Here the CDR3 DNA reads TGTGCCTGGGGAGGACTAGCAAGGGAGTTTCGGGCGCAGTATTTT. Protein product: CAWGGLAREFRAQYF.

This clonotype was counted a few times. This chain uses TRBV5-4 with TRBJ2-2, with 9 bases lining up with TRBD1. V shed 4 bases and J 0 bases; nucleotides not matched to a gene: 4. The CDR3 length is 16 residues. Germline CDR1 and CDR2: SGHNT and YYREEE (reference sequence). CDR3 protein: CASSPGQGPNTGELFF. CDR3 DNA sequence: TGTGCCAGCAGCCCGGGACAGGGCCCGAACACCGGGGAGCTGTTTTTT.

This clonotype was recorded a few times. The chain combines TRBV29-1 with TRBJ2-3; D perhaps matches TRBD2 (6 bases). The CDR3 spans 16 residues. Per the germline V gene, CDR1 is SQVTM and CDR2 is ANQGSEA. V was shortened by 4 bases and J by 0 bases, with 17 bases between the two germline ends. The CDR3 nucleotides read TGCAGCGTTGGTGCCGGGCGGAGGGTGAGCACAGATACGCAGTATTTT. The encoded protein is CSVGAGRRVSTDTQYF.

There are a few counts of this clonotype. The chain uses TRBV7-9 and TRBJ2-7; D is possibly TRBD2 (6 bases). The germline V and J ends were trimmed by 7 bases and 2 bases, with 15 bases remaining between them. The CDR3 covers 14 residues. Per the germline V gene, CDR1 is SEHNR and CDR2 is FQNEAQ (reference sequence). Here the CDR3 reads CASIPEGRPYEQYF. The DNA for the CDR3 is TGTGCCAGCATACCGGAGGGGAGGCCCTACGAGCAGTACTTC.

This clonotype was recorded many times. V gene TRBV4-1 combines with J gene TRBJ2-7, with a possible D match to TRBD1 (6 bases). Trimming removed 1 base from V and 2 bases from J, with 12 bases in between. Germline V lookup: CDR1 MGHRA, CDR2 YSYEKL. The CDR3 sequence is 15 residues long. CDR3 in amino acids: CASSQGQGGTYEQYF. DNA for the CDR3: TGCGCCAGCAGCCAAGGTCAAGGGGGTACCTACGAGCAGTACTTC.

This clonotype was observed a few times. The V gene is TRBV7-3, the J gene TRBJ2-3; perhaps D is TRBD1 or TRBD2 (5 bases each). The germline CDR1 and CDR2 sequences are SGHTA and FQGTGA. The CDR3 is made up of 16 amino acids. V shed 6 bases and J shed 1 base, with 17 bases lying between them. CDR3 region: CASRKPGPRGTDTQYF. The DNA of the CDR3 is TGTGCCAGCAGAAAACCGGGACCCCGAGGCACAGATACGCAGTATTTT. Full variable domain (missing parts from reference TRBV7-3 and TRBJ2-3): GAGVSQTPSNKVTEKGKYVELRCDPISGHTALYWYRQSLGQGPEFLIYFQGTGAADDSGLPNDRFFAVRPEGSVSTLKIQRTERGDSAVYLCASRKPGPRGTDTQYFGPGTRLTVL.

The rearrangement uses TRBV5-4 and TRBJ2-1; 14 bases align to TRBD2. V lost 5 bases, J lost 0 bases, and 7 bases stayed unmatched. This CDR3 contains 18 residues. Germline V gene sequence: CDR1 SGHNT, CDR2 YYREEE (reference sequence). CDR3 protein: CASSPGTSGGLSYNEQFF. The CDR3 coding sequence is TGTGCCAGCAGTCCCGGGACTAGCGGGGGCCTCTCCTACAATGAGCAGTTCTTC.

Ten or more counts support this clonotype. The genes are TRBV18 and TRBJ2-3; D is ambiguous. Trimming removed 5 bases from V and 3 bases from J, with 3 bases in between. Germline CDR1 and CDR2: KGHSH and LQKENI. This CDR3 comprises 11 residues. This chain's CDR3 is CASSTTDTQYF. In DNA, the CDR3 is TGTGCCAGCTCAACGACAGATACGCAGTATTTT.

In nucleotides, the CDR3 is TGTGCCAGCAGGGGCTTCGGGCGGAGGGAGCAGTACTTC. Translation: CASRGFGRREQYF. V is TRBV6-2 or TRBV6-3 and J is TRBJ2-7; D might be TRBD2 (5 bases). Germline V gene lookup returns CDR1 MNHEY and CDR2 SVGEGT. The CDR3 loop spans 13 amino acids. Trimming cost V 6 bases and J 7 bases, with 16 bases left between them.

The CDR3 sequence: CASSQGLAGGNTGELFF. The CDR3 DNA reads TGTGCCAGCAGCCAGGGACTAGCGGGGGGCAACACCGGGGAGCTGTTTTTT. The chain is built from TRBV4-2 and TRBJ2-2, with 15 bases fitting TRBD2. CDR3 length: 17 residues. Trimming cost V 3 bases and J 2 bases; bases outside gene matches: 1. The V gene's germline CDR1 is LGHNA and CDR2 YNFKEQ.

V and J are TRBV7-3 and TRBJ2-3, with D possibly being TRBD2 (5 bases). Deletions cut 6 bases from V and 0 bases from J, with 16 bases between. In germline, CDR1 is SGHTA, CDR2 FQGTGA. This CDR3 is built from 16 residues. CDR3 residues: CASRLWSGRSTDTQYF. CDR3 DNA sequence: TGTGCCAGCAGATTATGGAGCGGCCGAAGCACAGATACGCAGTATTTT.

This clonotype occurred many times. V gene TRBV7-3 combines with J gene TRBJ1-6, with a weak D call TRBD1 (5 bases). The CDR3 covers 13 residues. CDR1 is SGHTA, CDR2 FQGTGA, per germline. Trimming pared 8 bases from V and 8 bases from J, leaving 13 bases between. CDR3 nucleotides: TGTGCCAGCCGAAGACAGCCGGATTCACCCCTCCACTTT. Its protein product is CASRRQPDSPLHF.

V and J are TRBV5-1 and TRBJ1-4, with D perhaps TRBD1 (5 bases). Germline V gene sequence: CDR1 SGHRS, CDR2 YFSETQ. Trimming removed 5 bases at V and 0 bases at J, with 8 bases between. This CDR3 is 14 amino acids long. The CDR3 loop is CASSQGATNEKLFF. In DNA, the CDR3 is TGCGCCAGCAGTCAGGGAGCAACTAATGAAAAACTGTTTTTT.

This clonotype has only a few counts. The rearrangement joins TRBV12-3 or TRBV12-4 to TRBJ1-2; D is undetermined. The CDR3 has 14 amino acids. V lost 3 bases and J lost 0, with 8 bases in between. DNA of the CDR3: TGTGCCAGCAGTTTCACCCCCACTAACTATGGCTACACCTTC. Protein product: CASSFTPTNYGYTF.

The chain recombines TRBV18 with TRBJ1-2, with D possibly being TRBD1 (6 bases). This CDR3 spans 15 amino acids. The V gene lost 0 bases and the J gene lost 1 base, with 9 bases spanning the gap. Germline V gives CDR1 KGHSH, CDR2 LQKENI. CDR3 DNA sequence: TGTGCCAGCTCACCACCGGGCAGGGGTAACTATGGCTACACCTTC. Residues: CASSPPGRGNYGYTF.

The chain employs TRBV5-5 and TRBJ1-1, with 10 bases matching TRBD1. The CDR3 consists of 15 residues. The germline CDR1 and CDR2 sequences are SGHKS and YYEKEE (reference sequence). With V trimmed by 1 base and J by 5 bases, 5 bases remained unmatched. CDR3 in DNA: TGTGCCAGCAGCTTGCTGACAGGGGGCGCGACTGAAGCTTTCTTT. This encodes CASSLLTGGATEAFF.

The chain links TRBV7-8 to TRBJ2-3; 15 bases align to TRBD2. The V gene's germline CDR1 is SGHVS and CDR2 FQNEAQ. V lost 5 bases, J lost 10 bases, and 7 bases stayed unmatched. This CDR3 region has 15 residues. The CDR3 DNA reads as TGTGCCAGCAGCGGGGGACTAGCGGGAGGAATTTCGCAGTATTTT. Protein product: CASSGGLAGGISQYF.

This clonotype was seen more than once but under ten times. CDR3 protein: CATSEHHLEQYF. The CDR3 bases are TGTGCCACCAGCGAACACCACCTCGAGCAGTACTTC. V is TRBV15 and J is TRBJ2-7; D gene ambiguous. Germline-derived CDR1 and CDR2 are LNHNV and YYDKDF (reference sequence). The CDR3 runs 12 residues. V was cut by 5 bases and J by 6 bases, with 11 bases left in between.

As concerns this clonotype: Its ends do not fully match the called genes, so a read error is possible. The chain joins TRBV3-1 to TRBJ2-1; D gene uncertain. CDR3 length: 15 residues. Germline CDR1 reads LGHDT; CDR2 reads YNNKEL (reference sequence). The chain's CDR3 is CASSPSQRATSFHLF. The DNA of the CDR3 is TGTGCCAGCAGCCCGTCTCAAAGGGCCACCTCTTTCCACCTCTTC.

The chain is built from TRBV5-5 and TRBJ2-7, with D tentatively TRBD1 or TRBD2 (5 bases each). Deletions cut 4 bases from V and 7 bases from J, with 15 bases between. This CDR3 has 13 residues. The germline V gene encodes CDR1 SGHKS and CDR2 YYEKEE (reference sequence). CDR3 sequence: CASSPGTPFEQYF. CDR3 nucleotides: TGTGCCAGCAGCCCCGGGACGCCTTTTGAGCAGTACTTC. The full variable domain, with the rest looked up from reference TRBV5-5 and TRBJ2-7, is DAGVTQSPTHLIKTRGQQVTLRCSPISGHKSVSWYQQVLGQGPQFIFQYYEKEERGRGNFPDRFSARQFPNYSSELNVNALLLGDSALYLCASSPGTPFEQYFGPGTRLTVT.